This T cell receptor beta chain emerged from a study of T-cell reconstitution after alpha-beta-depleted transplantation in children. The CDR3 runs to 14 residues. V was cut by 3 bases and J by 5 bases, with 11 bases left in between. Looked up from germline, CDR1 is SEHNR and CDR2 is FQNEAQ (reference sequence). This sample's TCRbeta library carried unique molecular identifier barcodes. TCRdb re-derived calls from the PCR reads in MiXCR, one entry per CDR3 protein. The table shows just over 950,000 distinct CDR3 sequences, with roughly 31% occurring only once. This material consisted of PBMCs, mostly from graft donor cells, taken 360 days after TCRalphabeta/CD19-depleted stem cell transplant. This receptor was identified in a boy under three years old who had a stem cell transplant for SCID, so the T cells may come from the graft donor. The chain carries TRBV7-9 and TRBJ2-1; D unclear. The CDR3 DNA is TGTGCCAGCAGCTTGGGCGGCGTGAACAATGAGCAGTTCTTC. Amino acid sequence: CASSLGGVNNEQFF.